Listed below are T cell receptor beta chains from one sample, sequenced in a study of blood T cell repertoires in COVID-19. The data were produced by immunoSEQ multiplex PCR, yet TCRdb's version contains in-frame clones alone and is incomplete. This table holds fewer than 500,000 clones, roughly 90% found once. Sequenced sample: peripheral blood. The receptor source for this set is a woman aged 25 to 39 with active or convalescent COVID-19. The CDR3 runs from the conserved cysteine through the conserved F or W. A D gene is named only where the DNA matches it firmly. Some rows mark clone size as missing; the rest say once, few, many or name a class of expanded clone.

cdr3_nt cdr3_aa d_call clone_size j_call cdr3_length v_call
TGTGCCAGTAGTATAAAGCACGGAGCGGATACGCAGTATTTT CASSIKHGADTQYF . . TRBJ2-3 14 TRBV19
TGTGCCAGCAGCCAAGACGGGGTCGGTAGCGGGAGGCCCGCCCTTTGGGTTGAGCAGTTCTTC CASSQDGVGSGRPALWVEQFF TRBD2 . TRBJ2-1 21 TRBV4-2
TGTGCCAGCAGCCCGGGACTAGCGGGTGTAACAACCACCGGGGAGCTGTTTTTT CASSPGLAGVTTTGELFF TRBD2 few TRBJ2-2 18 TRBV13
TGTGCCACCGCGATAGGGGAAAACTCCGGGCAGTACTTC CATAIGENSGQYF . . TRBJ2-7 13 TRBV6-6
TGCGCCAGCAGGAGGACAGGGTTAAACCATGGCTACACCTTC CASRRTGLNHGYTF TRBD1 . TRBJ1-2 14 TRBV5-1
TGTGCCAGCAGTTGGACTAGCGGGGGCACAGATACGCAGTATTTT CASSWTSGGTDTQYF TRBD2 . TRBJ2-3 15 TRBV6-5
TGTGCCAGCTCAATTCAGGGGGCTGGGAACACTGAAGCTTTCTTT CASSIQGAGNTEAFF TRBD1 . TRBJ1-1 15 TRBV18
TGTGCCAGCAGCCAACTTTCTAGCGGGGGGGCCTACAATGAGCAGTTCTTC CASSQLSSGGAYNEQFF TRBD2 . TRBJ2-1 17 TRBV14
TGTGCCAGCAGCATACGTACCGGGTCGCCAGAGACCCAGTACTTC CASSIRTGSPETQYF . . TRBJ2-5 15 TRBV2
TGTGCCAGCAGCTTTACAGGAAAAACTGAAGCTTTCTTT CASSFTGKTEAFF . . TRBJ1-1 13 TRBV21-1
TGTGCCACACAGGGTGGGGTTACCAATCAGCCCCAGCATTTT CATQGGVTNQPQHF . . TRBJ1-5 14 TRBV10-3
TGTGCCAGCAGCTTCCCAGACGGGGGCTCCTACGAGCAGTACTTC CASSFPDGGSYEQYF . . TRBJ2-7 15 TRBV13
TGTGCCAGTAGTATAAGCGGGGGAACAGATACGCAGTATTTT CASSISGGTDTQYF TRBD2 few TRBJ2-3 14 TRBV19
TGTGCCAGCAGTCGACAGGGGGATTCCTACGAGCAGTACTTC CASSRQGDSYEQYF TRBD1 . TRBJ2-7 14 TRBV6-6